This T cell receptor beta chain was recovered during a study of response to subunit inactivated influenza vaccine (dated by TCRdb to about 2018). Study-level background: The study used deep quantitative T cell receptor repertoire profiling to track responses to a trivalent subunit inactivated influenza vaccine. General findings and caveats noted by the study authors: The authors suggested that each seasonal influenza vaccination may recruit only a limited number of new T cells.

V gives up 3 bases and J gives up 5 bases, and the segment between their germline ends measures 5 bases. The CDR3 has 13 amino acids, counting the end cysteine and phenylalanine. Solely the CDR3 DNA is kept, with 39 bases framed from the first base. The library was built by means of RT-PCR. TCRdb records Illumina HiSeq 2500 as the sequencer. The raw public reads went through TCRdb reprocessing: fastp at Q25, MiXCR clone calling, in-frame beta chains kept. Every distinct CDR3 protein forms one entry, paired with its most common genes and DNA. Recorded for this sample are around 540,000 distinct CDR3 sequences; over 9.5% of them occurred a single time. The ten largest clones represent 10% to 13% of the sample. This clonotype appeared a few times. The target of this receptor is not known. Nothing much larger sits one base from this clone, and base qualities are not available.

The sequencing here drew on PBMCs from blood, taken on the day of vaccination. The chain uses TRBV12-3 or TRBV12-4 and TRBJ1-6, and the D gene may be TRBD1, 5 bases matching. This TCR was recovered from a middle-aged man who received an inactivated influenza vaccine. Donor details come from another sample of the same person, matched by shared clones. The nucleotide sequence is given as TGTGCCAGCAGTTTGACAGATAATTCACCCCTCCACTTT. Translated, it reads CASSLTDNSPLHF.